Following are 26 T cell receptor beta chains from one sample sequenced in a study of blood T cell repertoires in COVID-19 (dated by TCRdb to 2018 to 2020). Receptor libraries were prepared by the immunoSEQ multiplex PCR assay. In its TCRdb copy, this immuneACCESS table keeps in-frame sequences only and misses some clones. Where compared with another copy, unresolved V genes explain less than half of these, and the others have no known cause. In this sample the table shows 380,000 or so clones, 89% of which occur a single time. The ten largest make up approximately 1.2% of the sample. Sequencing used peripheral blood. All receptors derive from a man aged 35-49 years with acute or convalescent COVID-19.

The chain joins TRBV9 to TRBJ1-3; a possible D gene is TRBD1 (5 bases). Per the germline V gene, CDR1 is SGDLS and CDR2 is YYNGEE. This CDR3 region has 17 residues. Between the trimmed V and J ends, which lost 4 bases and 2 bases, there was a span of 19 bases. The CDR3 region has the DNA TGTGCCAGCAGCTCCGGGGGGGGTCCGAGGGCTGGAAACACCATATATTTT. Protein product: CASSSGGGPRAGNTIYF. Full variable domain (missing parts from reference TRBV9 and TRBJ1-3): DSGVTQTPKHLITATGQRVTLRCSPRSGDLSVYWYQQSLDQGLQFLIQYYNGEERAKGNILERFSAQQFPDLHSELNLSSLELGDSALYFCASSSGGGPRAGNTIYFGEGSWLTVV.

The genes are TRBV19 and TRBJ2-1, with 13 bases identical to TRBD2. The CDR3 has 16 amino acids. In germline, CDR1 is LNHDA, CDR2 SQIVND (reference sequence). The V segment lost 4 bases and the J segment 2 bases; nucleotides outside the gene matches: 2. The CDR3 DNA reads TGTGCCAGTAGTAGGACTAGCGGGAGCCCCTACAATGAGCAGTTCTTC. Residues: CASSRTSGSPYNEQFF.

This chain joins TRBV28 and TRBJ2-3, with 10 bases lining up with TRBD2. V was pared by 8 bases and J by 0 bases, with 5 bases of the junction left unmatched. The CDR3 is 15 amino acids. CDR1 and CDR2 (germline): MDHEN, SYDVKM. For the CDR3, the DNA is TGTGCCAGCGCCGGGACTAGCGCAAGCACAGATACGCAGTATTTT. The encoded protein is CASAGTSASTDTQYF.

This clone was observed a single time. The V gene is TRBV9, the J gene TRBJ1-1; TRBD1 is a possible D gene (5 bases). The CDR3 has 12 residues. Germline V gene sequence: CDR1 SGDLS, CDR2 YYNGEE. The germline V and J ends were trimmed by 3 bases and 3 bases, with 6 bases remaining between them. The CDR3 loop reads CASSGGDTEAFF. The CDR3 DNA reads TGTGCCAGCAGCGGGGGCGACACTGAAGCTTTCTTT.

The chain combines TRBV9 with TRBJ1-5; D is perhaps TRBD1 (5 bases). Looked up from germline, CDR1 is SGDLS and CDR2 is YYNGEE. V lost 7 bases, J lost 5 bases, and 10 bases lay in between. The CDR3 is 12 amino acids. This CDR3 is CASGDWDQPQHF. The CDR3 DNA follows: TGTGCCAGCGGGGACTGGGATCAGCCCCAGCATTTT.

This rearrangement joins TRBV4-2 to TRBJ2-1; a possible D gene is TRBD2 (7 bases). The V end lost 4 bases, the J end lost 2 bases, and 15 bases lay between the germline ends. The length of the CDR3 is 16 residues. Germline V gene lookup returns CDR1 LGHNA and CDR2 YNFKEQ. The CDR3 DNA reads TGTGCCAGCAGCCTGATAACGGGGGGCCCCTACAATGAGCAGTTCTTC. Encoded protein: CASSLITGGPYNEQFF.

V usage is TRBV9 and J usage is TRBJ2-5; the D gene is possibly TRBD1 (6 bases). Between the trimmed V and J ends, which lost 0 bases and 5 bases, there was a span of 17 bases. The CDR3 totals 16 residues. CDR1 and CDR2 from the germline V gene are SGDLS and YYNGEE. The chain's CDR3 is CASSVGLGALRETQYF. The CDR3 DNA sequence: TGTGCCAGCAGCGTAGGTCTGGGGGCGCTCCGGGAGACCCAGTACTTC.

V is TRBV6-5 and J is TRBJ1-1; no clear D gene. The germline V gene has CDR1 MNHEY and CDR2 SVGAGI. The CDR3 is made up of 14 amino acids. V was cut by 0 bases and J by 0 bases, with 5 bases left in between. The CDR3 DNA is TGTGCCAGCAGTTACTCGAGTCTGAACACTGAAGCTTTCTTT. Translation: CASSYSSLNTEAFF.

The chain's CDR3 is CASSLGGTGRGTEAFF. The CDR3 bases are TGTGCCAGCAGCTTAGGGGGGACAGGAAGGGGCACTGAAGCTTTCTTT. V is TRBV7-6 and J is TRBJ1-1, with 8 nucleotides matching TRBD1. J gave up 4 bases and V 1 base, and 8 bases lay outside the gene matches. CDR3 size: 16 residues. Germline CDR1 and CDR2: SGHVS and FNYEAQ.

This chain connects TRBV28 to TRBJ2-1; D may be TRBD2 (6 bases). V shed 10 bases and J shed 10 bases, with 17 bases lying between them. This CDR3 is built from 12 residues. Germline CDR1 and CDR2: MDHEN and SYDVKM. CDR3 DNA: TGTGCCACCGGGGGAGAGCAGACAGAGCAGTTCTTC. It is translated as CATGGEQTEQFF.

The genes are TRBV3-1 (or the pseudogene TRBV3-2) and TRBJ1-2; 11 nucleotides match TRBD1. The ends lost 4 bases at V and 7 bases at J; junction bases unmatched: 14. Germline CDR1 and CDR2: LGHDT and YNNKEL (reference sequence). The CDR3 is 17 amino acids. CDR3: CASSPRTGGNPRSGYTF. The CDR3 DNA is TGTGCCAGCAGCCCTAGGACAGGGGGCAATCCGCGGAGTGGCTACACCTTC.

V and J are TRBV19 and TRBJ2-7, with 8 bases identical to TRBD2. The CDR3 has 15 residues. Trimming took 5 bases from V and 7 from J; bases not matched to a gene: 13. Germline V gives CDR1 LNHDA, CDR2 SQIVND (reference sequence). CDR3 protein: CASSPRRAGDGEQYF. The CDR3 DNA sequence: TGTGCCAGTAGTCCCCGCCGAGCGGGGGACGGGGAGCAGTACTTC.

V usage is TRBV7-5 and J usage is TRBJ2-2; TRBD2 is the table's D call, not checked against the DNA. TRBV7-5 is reported as a pseudogene. The length of the CDR3 is 18 residues. CDR3 nucleotide sequence: TGTGCCAGAAGCGAATTTGGACTAGCGGGAGTGAACACCGGGGAGCTGTTTTTT. This encodes CARSEFGLAGVNTGELFF.

This clone was picked up one time. This chain connects TRBV6-5 to TRBJ1-1, with 7 bases lining up with TRBD1. V was clipped by 2 bases and J by 3 bases; unmatched bases: 0. The CDR3 loop spans 13 amino acids. CDR1 is MNHEY, CDR2 SVGAGI, per germline. As DNA, the CDR3 is TGTGCCAGCAGTTACGGGACAGACACTGAAGCTTTCTTT. Residues: CASSYGTDTEAFF.

The chain has TRBV23-1 and TRBJ2-7; D ambiguous. TRBV23-1 falls under the ORF class, with uncertain function. V lost 1 base and J lost 2, with 9 bases in between. CDR3 length: 14 amino acids. The CDR3 DNA reads TGCGCCAGCAGTCAATTCCCACACCCCTACGAGCAGTACTTC. Residues: CASSQFPHPYEQYF.

This chain connects TRBV3-1 (or the pseudogene TRBV3-2) to TRBJ2-5, with 9 bases fitting TRBD1. The V and J ends lost 6 bases and 5 bases, in that order; junction bases with no gene match: 7. The V gene's germline CDR1 is LGHDT and CDR2 YNNKEL (reference sequence). The CDR3 is 14 residues long. The CDR3 reads CASRQGALSETQYF. The CDR3 DNA sequence: TGTGCCAGCAGACAGGGGGCGTTGAGCGAGACCCAGTACTTC.

The CDR3 protein is CASSVPTDAGGRTGELFF. Here the CDR3 DNA reads TGTGCCAGCAGCGTCCCAACCGATGCGGGAGGTAGGACCGGGGAGCTGTTTTTT. This chain connects TRBV9 to TRBJ2-2; TRBD2 agrees at 8 bases. The CDR3 totals 18 residues. Germline V CDR1 and CDR2: SGDLS, YYNGEE. The J segment lost 5 bases and the V segment lost 2 bases, leaving 14 bases of the junction unmatched.

This chain links TRBV6-5 with TRBJ1-1; D perhaps matches TRBD1 (5 bases). Germline V gene lookup returns CDR1 MNHEY and CDR2 SVGAGI. Trimming left V 7 bases short and J 4 bases short, with 7 bases between. The length of the CDR3 is 11 residues. This chain's CDR3 is CASKGFTEAFF. The CDR3 nucleotides are TGTGCCAGCAAGGGGTTCACTGAAGCTTTCTTT.

This clone has just one count. The chain joins TRBV2 to TRBJ2-2; D is perhaps TRBD1 (5 bases). CDR3 length equals 12 residues. V dropped 7 bases and J dropped 6 bases, with 9 bases sitting between them. CDR1 and CDR2 from the germline V gene are SNHLY and FYNNEI. In DNA, the CDR3 is TGTGCCAGCACCCTAGGGGCCGGGGAGCTGTTTTTT. It encodes CASTLGAGELFF.

Remarks on this clone: The sample has other DNA sequences that encode this CDR3 too. The chain combines TRBV6-2 or TRBV6-3 with TRBJ1-1; D might be TRBD1 (5 bases). The CDR3 totals 13 residues. The V and J ends lost 0 bases and 6 bases respectively, with 8 bases between them. The V gene's germline CDR1 is MNHEY and CDR2 SVGEGT. The CDR3 is CASSYSDTSEAFF. The CDR3 DNA reads as TGTGCCAGCAGTTACTCGGACACCTCTGAAGCTTTCTTT.

This chain uses TRBV18 with TRBJ1-6; 11 nucleotides match TRBD1. Germline trimming cut 3 bases from V and 9 bases from J; bases unmatched to any gene: 7. The CDR3 length is 16 residues. CDR1 and CDR2 from the germline V gene are KGHSH and LQKENI. The CDR3 loop reads CASSPSGQGAGSPLHF. The DNA for the CDR3 is TGTGCCAGCTCACCGTCAGGACAGGGGGCGGGTTCACCCCTCCACTTT.

The V call is TRBV30, the J call TRBJ2-7, with 7 nucleotides matching TRBD1. The CDR3 is 13 amino acids. The junction had 6 bases not matched to a gene; V was cut back by 6 bases and J by 1 base. Germline V CDR1 and CDR2: GTSNPN, SVGIG (reference sequence). The DNA of the CDR3 is TGTGCCTGCGCAAGGGACAGTTCCTACGAGCAGTACTTC. This codes for CACARDSSYEQYF. The full variable domain, completed using reference TRBV30 and TRBJ2-7, is SQTIHQWPATLVQPVGSPLSLECTVEGTSNPNLYWYRQAAGRGLQLLFYSVGIGQISSEVPQNLSASRPQDRQFILSSKKLLLSDSGFYLCACARDSSYEQYFGPGTRLTVT.

V usage is TRBV5-1 and J usage is TRBJ1-3; D not resolved. Per the germline V gene, CDR1 is SGHRS and CDR2 is YFSETQ. The CDR3 is 14 amino acids. The ends were cut back, 2 bases at V and 5 bases at J, with 11 bases in the middle. Here the CDR3 DNA reads TGCGCCAGCAGCTTTACAGATGCGAGAAACACCATATATTTT. Protein: CASSFTDARNTIYF.

The gene calls are TRBV5-1 and TRBJ1-2; no reliable D call. Trimming stripped 5 bases from V and 6 bases from J, with 14 bases between. The CDR3 sequence is 13 residues long. From germline, CDR1 is SGHRS and CDR2 YFSETQ. The CDR3 DNA sequence: TGCGCCAGCAGTACTGAGGTCGGGGATGGCTACACCTTC. This gives the protein CASSTEVGDGYTF.

The rearrangement joins TRBV3-1 (or the pseudogene TRBV3-2) to TRBJ2-1; the match to TRBD2 covers 8 bases. The CDR3 spans 16 residues. From germline, CDR1 is LGHDT and CDR2 YNNKEL (reference sequence). Trimming cost V 6 bases and J 5 bases; bases outside gene matches: 12. The CDR3 nucleotides are TGTGCCAGCAGTCCCCGAAAACTAGCGGTGAACAATGAGCAGTTCTTC. This codes for CASSPRKLAVNNEQFF.

J is TRBJ1-5 and V is TRBV28; TRBD1 agrees at 7 bases. The CDR3 length is 15 residues. The V gene end was trimmed by 5 bases and the J gene end by 3 bases; junction bases not matched to a gene: 7. CDR1 MDHEN and CDR2 SYDVKM come from the germline V gene. In DNA, the CDR3 is TGTGCCAGCAGTAACAACAGGGGTGACAATCAGCCCCAGCATTTT. It codes for CASSNNRGDNQPQHF.